This T cell receptor (beta chain) originates from a study of shared clonotypes between healthy human individuals. Study results and limitations: Clonotype sharing levels among donors were expected to vary with sequencing depth.

TCRdb's table, derived via immunoSEQ multiplex PCR, lists solely in-frame clones and lacks some. The data contain some 2,500,000 clones, approximately 90% of them seen just once; the ten biggest clones take up about 0.36%. Remarks on this clone: Antigen: not known.

The TCR was taken from a man aged 18 to 35 in good health. Some clones in this sample may be carry-over from other donors' samples. The sample was naive CD4+ T cells from PBMCs. The subset here: CD45RA+ positively selected.

The CDR3 spells CASRAATGTDTQYF. The CDR3 DNA follows: TGTGCCAGCAGAGCCGCCACAGGGACAGATACGCAGTATTTT. The chain carries TRBV7-3 and TRBJ2-3; D is possibly TRBD1 (6 bases). Germline V gene sequence: CDR1 SGHTA, CDR2 FQGTGA. The CDR3 length is 14 residues. The V end lost 6 bases, the J end lost 3 bases, and 13 bases lay between the germline ends.